This TCR beta chain was profiled in a study of siplizumab effects on memory and regulatory T cells. Study-wide results and caveats: Alloreactive sequences whose origin lay in unstimulated CD4+ memory cells were significantly reduced by siplizumab. Suppressive activity of Tregs proliferating in siplizumab cultures remained unconfirmed.

Produced via immunoSEQ multiplex PCR; TCRdb's table is partial and in-frame only. The sample includes some 100,000 clones, roughly 93% seen only once; the top ten take over 5%. This clone has a handful of counts. Antigen: not known. This TCR derives from a human donor in good health. The sequenced material came from CD8+ T cells sorted from blood.

CDR3 sequence: CASSWRDTEAFF. The CDR3 DNA sequence: TGTGCCAGCAGCTGGCGGGACACTGAAGCTTTCTTT. This sequence joins TRBV13 and TRBJ1-1; D is uncertain. Germline assignment: CDR1 PRHDT and CDR2 FYEKMQ (reference sequence). This CDR3 spans 12 amino acids. Trimming stripped 4 bases from V and 3 bases from J, with 6 bases between.